This TCR beta chain came from a study of T-cell reconstitution after alpha-beta-depleted transplantation in children. Study results and limitations: It was newly produced T cells that mostly accounted for T-cell counts and diversity one year after transplant. Some patients showed high day-60 TCRbeta diversity, which derived from surviving recipient T cells and thymic progenitors. Expanded graft clones numbering several hundred reportedly gave rise to alpha-beta T cells about two months after transplant.

This clonotype was seen repeatedly, ten times or more. What it binds is unknown. The germline gives CDR1 SGHTA, CDR2 FQGNSA. This CDR3 comprises 12 residues. The V gene lost 7 bases and the J gene lost 2 bases, with 9 bases spanning the gap. TCRbeta library preparation incorporated unique molecular identifiers. TCRdb analysed the PCR reads with MiXCR anew, one entry per CDR3 protein. Found here are 65,000 to 85,000 distinct CDR3 sequences, roughly a tenth of them singletons; the top ten hold approximately 13%. The V and J genes are TRBV7-2 and TRBJ2-7; D gene ambiguous. The receptor was isolated from a boy between 5 and 17 years old with acute myeloid leukemia, due to receive a stem cell transplant. The sample consisted of PBMCs, taken before TCRalphabeta/CD19-depleted stem cell transplant. The CDR3 sequence is CASTTVAYEQYF. CDR3 bases: TGTGCCAGCACTACGGTTGCCTACGAGCAGTACTTC.